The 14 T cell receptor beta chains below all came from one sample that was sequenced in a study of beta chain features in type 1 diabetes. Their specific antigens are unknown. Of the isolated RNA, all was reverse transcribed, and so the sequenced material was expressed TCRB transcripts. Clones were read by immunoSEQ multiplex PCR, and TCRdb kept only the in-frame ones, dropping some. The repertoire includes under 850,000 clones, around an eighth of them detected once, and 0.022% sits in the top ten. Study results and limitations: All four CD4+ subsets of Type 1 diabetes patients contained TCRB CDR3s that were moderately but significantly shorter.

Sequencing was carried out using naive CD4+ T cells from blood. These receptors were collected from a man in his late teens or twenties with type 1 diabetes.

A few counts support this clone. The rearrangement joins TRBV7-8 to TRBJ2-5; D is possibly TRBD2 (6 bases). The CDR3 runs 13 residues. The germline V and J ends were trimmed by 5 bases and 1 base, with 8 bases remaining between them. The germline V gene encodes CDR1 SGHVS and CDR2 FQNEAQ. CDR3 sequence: CASSPGLQETQYF. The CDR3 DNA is TGTGCCAGCAGCCCGGGACTCCAAGAGACCCAGTACTTC.

CDR3 DNA: TGTGCCAGCAGCCCCGGGGGAAAGGTTTCCTACGAGCAGTACTTC. It codes for CASSPGGKVSYEQYF. This chain joins TRBV5-6 and TRBJ2-7, with D possibly being TRBD2 (6 bases). This CDR3 spans 15 amino acids. From germline, CDR1 is SGHDT and CDR2 YYEEEE. V lost 4 bases to trimming and J lost 1 base, with 15 bases between them.

The CDR3 sequence is CASSYSMVQSQYF. The CDR3 DNA is TGTGCCAGCAGTTACTCGATGGTCCAGTCGCAGTACTTC. This chain uses TRBV6-5 with TRBJ2-7; D gene uncertain. The germline CDR1 and CDR2 sequences are MNHEY and SVGAGI. The CDR3 loop spans 13 amino acids. Trimming pared 0 bases from V and 9 bases from J, leaving 12 bases between.

CDR3 sequence: CASSLEYSDEQFF. The CDR3 nucleotides are TGTGCCAGCAGCTTGGAATATTCGGATGAGCAGTTCTTC. The J gene is TRBJ2-1, the V gene TRBV5-4; D is unresolved. V shed 0 bases and J shed 8 bases, with 9 bases lying between them. The germline gives CDR1 SGHNT, CDR2 YYREEE (reference sequence). The CDR3 runs 13 residues.

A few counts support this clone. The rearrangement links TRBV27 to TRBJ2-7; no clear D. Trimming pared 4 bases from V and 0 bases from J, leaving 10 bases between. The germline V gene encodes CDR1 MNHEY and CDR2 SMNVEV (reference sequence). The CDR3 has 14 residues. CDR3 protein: CASSWTENSYEQYF. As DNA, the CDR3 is TGTGCCAGCAGTTGGACGGAAAACTCCTACGAGCAGTACTTC.

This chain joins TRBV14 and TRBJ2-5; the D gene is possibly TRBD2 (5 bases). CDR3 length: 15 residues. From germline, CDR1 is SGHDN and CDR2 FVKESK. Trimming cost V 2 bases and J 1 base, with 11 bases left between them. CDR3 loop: CASSQTGFGQETQYF. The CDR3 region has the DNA TGTGCCAGCAGCCAAACGGGGTTTGGCCAAGAGACCCAGTACTTC.

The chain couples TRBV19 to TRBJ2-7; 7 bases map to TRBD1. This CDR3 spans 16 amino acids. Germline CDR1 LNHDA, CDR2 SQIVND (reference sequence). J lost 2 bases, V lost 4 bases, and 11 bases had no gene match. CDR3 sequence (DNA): TGTGCCAGTAGTACTCTACTCGGGACAGCAACCTACGAGCAGTACTTC. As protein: CASSTLLGTATYEQYF.

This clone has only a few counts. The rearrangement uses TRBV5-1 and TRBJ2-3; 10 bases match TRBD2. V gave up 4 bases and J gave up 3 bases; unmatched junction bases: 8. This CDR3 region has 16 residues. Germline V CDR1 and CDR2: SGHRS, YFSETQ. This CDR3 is CASSPSLAGVTDTQYF. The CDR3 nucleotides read TGCGCCAGCAGCCCGAGTCTAGCGGGGGTAACAGATACGCAGTATTTT.

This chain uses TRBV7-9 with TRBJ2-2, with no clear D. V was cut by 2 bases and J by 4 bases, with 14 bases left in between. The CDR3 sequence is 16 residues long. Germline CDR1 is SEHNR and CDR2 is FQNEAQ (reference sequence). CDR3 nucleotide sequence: TGTGCCAGCAGCTTATCTTCAGTCCTGGGCACCGGGGAGCTGTTTTTT. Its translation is CASSLSSVLGTGELFF.

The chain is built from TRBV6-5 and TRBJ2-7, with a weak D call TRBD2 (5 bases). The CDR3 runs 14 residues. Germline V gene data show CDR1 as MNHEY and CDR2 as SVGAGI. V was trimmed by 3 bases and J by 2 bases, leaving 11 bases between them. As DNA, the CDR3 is TGTGCCAGCAGTTATCTTGGACTCCCCTACGAGCAGTACTTC. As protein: CASSYLGLPYEQYF.

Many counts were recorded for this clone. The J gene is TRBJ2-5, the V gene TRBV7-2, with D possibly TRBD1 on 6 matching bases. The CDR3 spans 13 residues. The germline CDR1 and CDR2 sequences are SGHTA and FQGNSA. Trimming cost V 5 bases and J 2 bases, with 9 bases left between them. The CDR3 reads CASSRRGQETQYF. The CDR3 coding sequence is TGTGCCAGCAGCCGCAGGGGTCAAGAGACCCAGTACTTC. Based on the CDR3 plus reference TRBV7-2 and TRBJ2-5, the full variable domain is GAGVSQSPSNKVTEKGKDVELRCDPISGHTALYWYRQSLGQGLEFLIYFQGNSAPDKSGLPSDRFSAERTGGSVSTLTIQRTQQEDSAVYLCASSRRGQETQYFGPGTRLLVL.

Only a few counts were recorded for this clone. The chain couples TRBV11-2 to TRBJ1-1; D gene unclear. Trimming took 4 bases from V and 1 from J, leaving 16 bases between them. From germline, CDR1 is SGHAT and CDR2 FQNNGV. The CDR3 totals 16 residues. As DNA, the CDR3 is TGTGCCAGCAGCTCCCCCGGGAAGGCGTCGAACACTGAAGCTTTCTTT. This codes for CASSSPGKASNTEAFF.

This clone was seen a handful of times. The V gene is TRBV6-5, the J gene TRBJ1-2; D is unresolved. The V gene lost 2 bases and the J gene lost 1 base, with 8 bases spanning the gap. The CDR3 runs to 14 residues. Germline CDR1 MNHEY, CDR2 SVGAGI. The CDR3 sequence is CASSYAQVNYGYTF. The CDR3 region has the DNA TGTGCCAGCAGTTACGCCCAGGTTAACTATGGCTACACCTTC.

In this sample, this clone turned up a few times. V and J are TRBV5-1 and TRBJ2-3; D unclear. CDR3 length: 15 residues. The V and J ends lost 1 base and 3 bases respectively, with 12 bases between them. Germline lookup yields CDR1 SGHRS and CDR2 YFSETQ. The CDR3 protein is CASSLNPQITDTQYF. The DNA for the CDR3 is TGCGCCAGCAGCTTGAACCCGCAGATTACAGATACGCAGTATTTT.